Each of the 8 T cell receptor beta chains below was sequenced from the same sample in a study of blood T cell repertoires in COVID-19. Using immunoSEQ multiplex PCR, the repertoire was profiled, and TCRdb retains in-frame clones only, with some absent. The data contain about 78,000 clones, around 86% of them singletons. Sequenced: peripheral blood. All receptors come from a woman aged 55-69 years with acute or convalescent COVID-19.

The V and J genes are TRBV7-2 and TRBJ2-7, with TRBD2 matching over 7 bases. Germline V gives CDR1 SGHTA, CDR2 FQGNSA. V was pared by 0 bases and J by 0 bases, with 2 bases of the junction left unmatched. The CDR3 extends over 15 amino acids. CDR3 sequence: CASSLAGGYSYEQYF. In DNA, the CDR3 is TGTGCCAGCAGCTTAGCGGGAGGGTACTCCTACGAGCAGTACTTC.

The chain combines TRBV5-1 with TRBJ1-2; 9 bases are shared with TRBD1. CDR1 is SGHRS and CDR2 is YFSETQ in the germline V gene. V trimming: 4 bases; J trimming: 4 bases; junction bases outside the gene matches: 2. The CDR3 runs 13 residues. This chain's CDR3 is CASSKTGGYGYTF. The CDR3 DNA is TGCGCCAGCAGCAAGACAGGGGGCTATGGCTACACCTTC.

The J gene is TRBJ1-5, the V gene TRBV27, with TRBD1 identical over 9 bases. The CDR3 length is 16 residues. V was pared by 5 bases and J by 4 bases, with 9 bases of the junction left unmatched. The germline gives CDR1 MNHEY, CDR2 SMNVEV (reference sequence). The DNA of the CDR3 is TGTGCCAGCAGTCCTTGGGGACAGGGAGAAAATCAGCCCCAGCATTTT. Translated, it gives CASSPWGQGENQPQHF.

V and J are TRBV9 and TRBJ2-3; 9 nucleotides match TRBD2. The CDR3 spans 15 residues. In germline, CDR1 is SGDLS, CDR2 YYNGEE. The trim removed 3 bases at V and 2 bases at J, leaving 4 bases unmatched. CDR3 residues: CASSASGVSTDTQYF. The DNA for the CDR3 is TGTGCCAGCAGCGCTAGCGGGGTTTCCACAGATACGCAGTATTTT.

The chain recombines TRBV18 with TRBJ2-7; TRBD2 matches 8 bases. The CDR3 is made up of 17 amino acids. Per germline, CDR1 KGHSH and CDR2 LQKENI. The J segment lost 7 bases and the V segment lost 1 base, leaving 15 bases of the junction unmatched. Here the CDR3 DNA reads TGTGCCAGCTCACCACTCAGTCCGGGGGGGTCAATTGGGGAGCAGTACTTC. This gives the protein CASSPLSPGGSIGEQYF.

The chain is built from TRBV7-9 and TRBJ2-7; 10 bases are a match to TRBD1. This CDR3 contains 15 residues. Germline V gives CDR1 SEHNR, CDR2 FQNEAQ (reference sequence). The V segment lost 1 base and the J segment 6 bases; nucleotides outside the gene matches: 6. The CDR3 loop is CASSLGDRGGFEQYF. In DNA, the CDR3 is TGTGCCAGCAGCTTAGGGGACAGGGGCGGCTTCGAGCAGTACTTC.

The chain links TRBV19 to TRBJ2-7; no firm D call. With 7 bases removed from V and 0 bases from J, the gap between germline ends came to 13 bases. The CDR3 totals 14 residues. The germline V gene has CDR1 LNHDA and CDR2 SQIVND (reference sequence). Here the CDR3 reads CASTLSINSYEQYF. CDR3 coding DNA: TGTGCCAGTACCCTATCAATTAACTCCTACGAGCAGTACTTC.

The gene calls are TRBV28 and TRBJ1-2; 10 bases map to TRBD1. Trimming removed 5 bases from V and 8 bases from J; junction bases left unmatched: 5. The CDR3 covers 13 residues. Germline V CDR1 and CDR2: MDHEN, SYDVKM. This CDR3 reads CASSQGDRGGYTF. The CDR3 nucleotides are TGTGCCAGCAGTCAGGGGGACAGGGGAGGCTACACCTTC.